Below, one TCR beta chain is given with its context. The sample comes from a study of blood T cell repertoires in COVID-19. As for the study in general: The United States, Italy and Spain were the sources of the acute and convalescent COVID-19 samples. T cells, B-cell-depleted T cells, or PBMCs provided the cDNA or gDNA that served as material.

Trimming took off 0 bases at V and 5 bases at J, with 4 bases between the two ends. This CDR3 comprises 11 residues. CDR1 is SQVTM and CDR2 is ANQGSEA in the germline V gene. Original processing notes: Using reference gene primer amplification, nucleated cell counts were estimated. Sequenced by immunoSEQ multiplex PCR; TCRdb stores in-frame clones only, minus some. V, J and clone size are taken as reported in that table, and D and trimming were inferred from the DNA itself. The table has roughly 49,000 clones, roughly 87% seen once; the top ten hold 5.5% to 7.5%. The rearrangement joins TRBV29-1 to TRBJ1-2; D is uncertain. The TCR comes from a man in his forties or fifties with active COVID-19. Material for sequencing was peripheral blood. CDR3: CSVEDLYGYTF. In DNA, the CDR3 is TGCAGCGTTGAAGACCTTTATGGCTACACCTTC.